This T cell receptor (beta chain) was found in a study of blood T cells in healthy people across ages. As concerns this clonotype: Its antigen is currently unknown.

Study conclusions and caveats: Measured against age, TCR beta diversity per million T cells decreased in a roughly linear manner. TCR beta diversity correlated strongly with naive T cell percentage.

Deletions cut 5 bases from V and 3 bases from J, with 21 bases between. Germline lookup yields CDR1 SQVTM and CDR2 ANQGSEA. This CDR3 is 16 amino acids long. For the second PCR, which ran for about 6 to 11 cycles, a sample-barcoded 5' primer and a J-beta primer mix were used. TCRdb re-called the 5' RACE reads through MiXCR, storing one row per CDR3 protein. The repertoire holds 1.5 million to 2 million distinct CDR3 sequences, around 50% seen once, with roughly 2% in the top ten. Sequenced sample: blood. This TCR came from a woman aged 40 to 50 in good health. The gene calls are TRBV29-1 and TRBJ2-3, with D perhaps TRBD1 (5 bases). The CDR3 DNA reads TGCAGCGTTCCAGTAGGGCAGGGAATGGTGACAGATACGCAGTATTTT. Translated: CSVPVGQGMVTDTQYF.